This T cell receptor (beta chain) was retrieved from a study of blood T cells in healthy people across ages. Looking at the study overall: Template switching captured about one barcoded beta molecule per two T cells.

CDR3 length equals 14 residues. V was clipped by 0 bases and J by 6 bases, with 11 bases between them. The V gene's germline CDR1 is MNHEY and CDR2 SMNVEV (reference sequence). Every sample gave at least 5 micrograms of total RNA when it was extracted. For the second PCR, which ran for about 7 to 11 cycles, a sample-barcoded 5' primer and a J-beta primer mix were used. A template-switch adaptor that had 12 random nucleotides put a tag on each cDNA molecule. Every individual sample yielded 2.5 million or more paired-end reads (each containing CDR3). TCRdb reprocessed the 5' RACE reads via MiXCR and lists one record per CDR3 protein. The table lists 500,000 to 700,000 distinct CDR3 sequences, approximately 30% of them singletons.

The sequence was collected from a woman older than 75 in good health. The chain couples TRBV27 to TRBJ1-1; D unresolved. Input material: blood. The CDR3 bases are TGTGCCAGCAGTTTATCTTTGACCCTTGCTGAAGCTTTCTTT. Translated, it gives CASSLSLTLAEAFF.